These 3 T cell receptor beta chains originate from one sample sequenced in a study of T cell repertoires in cytomegalovirus infection. Their antigens remain unidentified. TCRdb called the reads again in MiXCR, with one record for every CDR3 protein. The table shows around 710,000 distinct CDR3 sequences, with approximately 32% occurring only once. The sample was cultured CD8+ T cells from PBMCs, taken from culture after CMV antigen stimulation. The receptors shown here come from a human donor in good health (CMV status not recorded). Some clones in this sample may be carry-over from other donors' samples.

This clonotype was seen a handful of times. The CDR3 DNA follows: TGTGCCAGCAGTATCCGTTACTATGGCTACACCTTC. This encodes CASSIRYYGYTF. The rearrangement links TRBV6-2 or TRBV6-3 to TRBJ1-2; D uncertain. Trimming removed 5 bases from V and 3 bases from J, with 7 bases in between. The CDR3 totals 12 residues. Germline V gene data show CDR1 as MNHEY and CDR2 as SVGEGT.

This clonotype was seen a few times. The CDR3 reads CASSLGQGSFF. CDR3 bases: TGTGCCAGCAGCTTAGGTCAGGGCAGCTTCTTC. This chain connects TRBV7-9 to TRBJ2-1; TRBD1 might be the D (5 bases). V lost 1 base and J lost 16, with 11 bases in between. Germline V lookup: CDR1 SEHNR, CDR2 FQNEAQ (reference sequence). CDR3 length equals 11 residues.

V usage is TRBV27 and J usage is TRBJ2-3, with D possibly TRBD2 on 6 matching bases. CDR3 size: 15 residues. Germline CDR1 is MNHEY and CDR2 is SMNVEV (reference sequence). Trimming left V 1 base short and J 4 bases short, with 12 bases between. This chain's CDR3 is CASSLLAVGPDTQYF. The CDR3 DNA follows: TGTGCCAGCAGTTTATTAGCGGTTGGGCCAGATACGCAGTATTTT.